Listed below are T cell receptor beta chains from one sample, sequenced in a study of cytomegalovirus exposure and HLA in healthy donors. Some clones are missing from TCRdb's copy, which holds only in-frame ones; the method was immunoSEQ multiplex PCR. The top ten hold 1.3% of the sample, which has 150,000 to 200,000 clones, 70% to 80% seen once. Sequencing input: PBMCs. The origin of the receptors is a woman between 50 and 59 years old in good health and CMV-seronegative. Each CDR3 is given with its conserved first and last residue. The D gene is left open where the match is weak. Some rows have no size entry. The others give once, few or many, or a class for an expanded clone.

size: NA; D: TRBD1; J: TRBJ1-2; V: TRBV6-6; CDR3: CASSNRDREGYGYTF; DNA: TGTGCCAGCAGCAACCGGGACAGGGAGGGCTATGGCTACACCTTC
size: NA; D: TRBD1; J: TRBJ1-5; V: TRBV7-8; CDR3: CASRTGSPDQPQHF; DNA: TGTGCCAGCAGGACAGGGTCCCCTGATCAGCCCCAGCATTTT
size: NA; D: NA; J: TRBJ2-1; V: TRBV18; CDR3: CASSPDRYNEQFF; DNA: TGTGCCAGCTCACCAGACAGATACAATGAGCAGTTCTTC
size: NA; D: TRBD1; J: TRBJ1-2; V: TRBV27; CDR3: CASRTRGLGYTF; DNA: TGTGCCAGCAGGACCAGGGGGCTTGGCTACACCTTC
size: once; D: TRBD1; J: TRBJ1-2; V: TRBV5-4; CDR3: CASSIGTASDYGYTF; DNA: TGTGCCAGCAGCATAGGGACAGCCAGCGACTATGGCTACACCTTC
size: NA; D: TRBD2; J: TRBJ2-3; V: TRBV6-5; CDR3: CASRASPGTRVVYF; DNA: TGTGCCAGCAGAGCGAGCCCCGGGACTAGAGTTGTGTATTTT
size: NA; D: TRBD1; J: TRBJ2-7; V: TRBV19; CDR3: CASSVGTGGYEQYF; DNA: TGTGCCAGTAGTGTCGGGACAGGGGGCTACGAGCAGTACTTC
size: once; D: NA; J: TRBJ2-7; V: TRBV6-5; CDR3: CASSDRQIAYEQYF; DNA: TGTGCCAGCAGTGACAGGCAGATCGCCTACGAGCAGTACTTC
size: NA; D: TRBD1; J: TRBJ1-1; V: TRBV18; CDR3: CASSPPGQGYMNTEAFF; DNA: TGTGCCAGCTCACCACCGGGACAGGGGTACATGAACACTGAAGCTTTCTTT
size: NA; D: NA; J: TRBJ1-2; V: TRBV28; CDR3: CASSFYQESYGYTF; DNA: TGTGCCAGCAGTTTCTACCAGGAATCCTATGGTTACACCTTC
size: NA; D: NA; J: TRBJ2-2; V: TRBV11-2; CDR3: CASSLSTANTGELFF; DNA: TGTGCCAGCAGCTTATCTACAGCGAACACCGGGGAGCTGTTTTTT
size: NA; D: NA; J: TRBJ1-1; V: TRBV6-5; CDR3: CASSAPGVGNTEAFF; DNA: TGTGCCAGCAGTGCCCCAGGGGTGGGAAACACTGAAGCTTTCTTT
size: few; D: NA; J: TRBJ2-7; V: TRBV9; CDR3: CASNRDGLYEQYF; DNA: TGTGCCAGCAACCGGGACGGACTATACGAGCAGTACTTC
size: NA; D: TRBD1; J: TRBJ1-5; V: TRBV7-2; CDR3: CASSWAGTGGSNQPQHF; DNA: TGTGCCAGCAGCTGGGCCGGGACAGGGGGAAGCAATCAGCCCCAGCATTTT
size: NA; D: TRBD1; J: TRBJ2-1; V: TRBV6-1; CDR3: CASVWTGFYNEQFF; DNA: TGTGCCAGCGTTTGGACAGGGTTTTACAATGAGCAGTTCTTC
size: NA; D: NA; J: TRBJ2-2; V: TRBV5-1; CDR3: CASSLLSDSTSGELFF; DNA: TGCGCCAGCAGCTTGTTGTCGGACAGTACTTCCGGGGAGCTGTTTTTT
size: NA; D: TRBD1; J: TRBJ1-4; V: TRBV28; CDR3: CASRDRQGVNEKLFF; DNA: TGTGCCAGCAGGGACCGACAGGGGGTTAATGAAAAACTGTTTTTT
size: NA; D: NA; J: TRBJ2-5; V: TRBV25-1; CDR3: CASSTTRQELQETQYF; DNA: TGTGCCAGCAGTACAACCAGACAGGAGCTTCAAGAGACCCAGTACTTC
size: NA; D: NA; J: TRBJ1-4; V: TRBV9; CDR3: CASSPRRANEKLFF; DNA: TGTGCCAGCAGCCCGCGGAGGGCTAATGAAAAACTGTTTTTT
size: NA; D: NA; J: TRBJ2-2; V: TRBV28; CDR3: CASTQSTGPTGELFF; DNA: TGTGCCAGCACCCAATCGACAGGCCCCACCGGGGAGCTGTTTTTT
size: few; D: TRBD1; J: TRBJ1-4; V: TRBV27; CDR3: CASSLGTGERLFF; DNA: TGTGCCAGCAGTTTAGGGACAGGGGAACGTCTGTTTTTT
size: NA; D: NA; J: TRBJ1-6; V: TRBV6-5; CDR3: CASSYSGTKRGGPLHF; DNA: TGTGCCAGCAGTTACTCCGGGACGAAAAGGGGAGGACCCCTCCACTTT
size: NA; D: TRBD1; J: TRBJ2-2; V: TRBV19; CDR3: CASTSYRGGELFF; DNA: TGTGCCAGTACTTCGTACAGGGGAGGGGAGCTGTTTTTT
size: NA; D: TRBD1; J: TRBJ2-7; V: TRBV5-6; CDR3: CASSLLPGQGAVEQYF; DNA: TGTGCCAGCAGCTTACTACCGGGACAGGGGGCCGTCGAGCAGTACTTC
size: NA; D: NA; J: TRBJ2-1; V: TRBV27; CDR3: CASRLLSQSSYNEQFF; DNA: TGTGCCAGCAGACTGCTTAGCCAGAGCTCCTACAATGAGCAGTTCTTC
size: NA; D: NA; J: TRBJ2-7; V: TRBV7-9; CDR3: CASSLGAGIYEQYF; DNA: TGTGCCAGCAGCTTAGGAGCAGGGATCTACGAGCAGTACTTC
size: NA; D: NA; J: TRBJ2-7; V: TRBV18; CDR3: CASSPPPGNHEQYF; DNA: TGTGCCAGCTCACCACCGCCAGGTAACCACGAGCAGTACTTC
size: NA; D: NA; J: TRBJ1-3; V: TRBV5-1; CDR3: CASTGSEGNTIYF; DNA: TGCGCCAGCACCGGGTCCGAAGGAAACACCATATATTTT
size: few; D: NA; J: TRBJ1-5; V: TRBV9; CDR3: CASSVEGHSNQPQHF; DNA: TGTGCCAGCAGCGTAGAGGGGCATAGCAATCAGCCCCAGCATTTT
size: NA; D: NA; J: TRBJ1-2; V: TRBV15; CDR3: CATSSRVSLPQLRGYTF; DNA: TGTGCCACCAGCAGCCGGGTCTCCCTCCCCCAGTTACGGGGCTACACCTTC